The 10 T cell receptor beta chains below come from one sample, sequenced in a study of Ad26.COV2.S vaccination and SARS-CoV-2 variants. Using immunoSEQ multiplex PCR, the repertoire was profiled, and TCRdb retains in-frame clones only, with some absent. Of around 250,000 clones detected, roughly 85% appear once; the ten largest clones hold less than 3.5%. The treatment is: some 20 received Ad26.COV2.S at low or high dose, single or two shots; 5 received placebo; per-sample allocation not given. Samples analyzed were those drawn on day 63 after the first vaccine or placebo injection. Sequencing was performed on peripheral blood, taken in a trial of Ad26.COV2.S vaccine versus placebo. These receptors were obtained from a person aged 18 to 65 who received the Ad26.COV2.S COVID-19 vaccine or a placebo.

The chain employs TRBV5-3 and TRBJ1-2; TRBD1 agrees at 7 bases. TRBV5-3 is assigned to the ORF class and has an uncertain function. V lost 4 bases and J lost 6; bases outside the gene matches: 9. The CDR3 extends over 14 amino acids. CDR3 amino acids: CARSRRDRDNGYTF. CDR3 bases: TGTGCCAGAAGCCGACGAGACAGGGACAATGGCTACACCTTC.

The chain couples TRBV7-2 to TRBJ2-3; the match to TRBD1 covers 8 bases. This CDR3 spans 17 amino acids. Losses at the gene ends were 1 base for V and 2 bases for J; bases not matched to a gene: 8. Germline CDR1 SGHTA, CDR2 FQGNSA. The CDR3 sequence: CASSLVGAGGPTDTQYF. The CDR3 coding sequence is TGTGCCAGCAGCTTAGTAGGGGCAGGGGGCCCCACAGATACGCAGTATTTT.

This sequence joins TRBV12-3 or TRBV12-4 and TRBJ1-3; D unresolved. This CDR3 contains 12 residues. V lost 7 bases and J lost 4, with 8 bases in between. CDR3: CASTSGGNTIYF. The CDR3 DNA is TGTGCCAGCACCTCGGGGGGAAACACCATATATTTT.

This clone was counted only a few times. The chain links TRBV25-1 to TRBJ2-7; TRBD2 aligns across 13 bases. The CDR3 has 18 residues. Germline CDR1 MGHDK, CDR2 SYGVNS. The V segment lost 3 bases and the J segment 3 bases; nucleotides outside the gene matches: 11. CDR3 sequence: CASSEGEGTSGAIYEQYV. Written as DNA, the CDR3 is TGTGCCAGCAGTGAGGGTGAGGGGACTAGCGGGGCTATCTACGAGCAGTACGTC.

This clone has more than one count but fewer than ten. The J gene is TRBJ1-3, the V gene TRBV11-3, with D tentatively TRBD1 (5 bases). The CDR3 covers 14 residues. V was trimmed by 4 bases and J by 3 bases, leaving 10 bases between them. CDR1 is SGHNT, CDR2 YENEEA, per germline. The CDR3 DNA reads TGTGCCAGCAGCTCAACAGGAGGTGGAAACACCATATATTTT. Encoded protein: CASSSTGGGNTIYF.

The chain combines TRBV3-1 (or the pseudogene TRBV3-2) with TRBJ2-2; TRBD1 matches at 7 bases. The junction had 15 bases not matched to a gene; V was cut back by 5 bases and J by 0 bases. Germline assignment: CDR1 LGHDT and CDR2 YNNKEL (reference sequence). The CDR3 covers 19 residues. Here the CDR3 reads CASSCTGTAPPTNTGELFF. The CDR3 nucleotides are TGTGCCAGCAGCTGCACCGGGACAGCCCCTCCCACGAACACCGGGGAGCTGTTTTTT.

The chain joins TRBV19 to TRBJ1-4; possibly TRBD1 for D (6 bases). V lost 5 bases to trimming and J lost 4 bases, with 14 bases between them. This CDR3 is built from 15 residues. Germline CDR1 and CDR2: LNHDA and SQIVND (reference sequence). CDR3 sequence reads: CASSVMGGRNEKLFF. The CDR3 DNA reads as TGTGCCAGTAGTGTGATGGGGGGCCGTAATGAAAAACTGTTTTTT.

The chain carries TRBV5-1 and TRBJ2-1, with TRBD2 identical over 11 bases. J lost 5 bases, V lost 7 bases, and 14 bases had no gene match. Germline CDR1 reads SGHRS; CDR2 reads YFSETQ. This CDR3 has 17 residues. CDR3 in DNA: TGCGCCAGCCTTAGCGGGGGGGTCCCCAACTTTAACAATGAGCAGTTCTTC. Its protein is CASLSGGVPNFNNEQFF.

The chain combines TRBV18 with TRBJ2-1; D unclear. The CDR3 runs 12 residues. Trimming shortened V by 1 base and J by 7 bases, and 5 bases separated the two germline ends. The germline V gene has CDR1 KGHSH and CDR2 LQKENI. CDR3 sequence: CASSPQGNEQFF. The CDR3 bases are TGTGCCAGCTCACCACAGGGAAATGAGCAGTTCTTC.

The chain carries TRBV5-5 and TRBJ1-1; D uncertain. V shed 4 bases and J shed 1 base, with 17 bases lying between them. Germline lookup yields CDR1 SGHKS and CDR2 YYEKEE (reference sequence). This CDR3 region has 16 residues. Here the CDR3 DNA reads TGTGCCAGCAGCCGTACAGACTCAGATTCGAACACTGAAGCTTTCTTT. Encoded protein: CASSRTDSDSNTEAFF. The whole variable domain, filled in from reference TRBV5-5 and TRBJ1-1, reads DAGVTQSPTHLIKTRGQQVTLRCSPISGHKSVSWYQQVLGQGPQFIFQYYEKEERGRGNFPDRFSARQFPNYSSELNVNALLLGDSALYLCASSRTDSDSNTEAFFGQGTRLTVV.